The 18 T cell receptor beta chains below all came from one sample that was sequenced in a study of PD-1 blockade in classical Hodgkin lymphoma. The protocol was immunoSEQ multiplex PCR, while the TCRdb copy is restricted to in-frame clones and leaves out a portion. The sample records roughly 70,000 clones, over 90% being singletons. Time point here: newly diagnosed, previously untreated cHL patient sample. The sample taken for sequencing was peripheral blood mononuclear cells (PBMCs). These receptors were collected from a human donor with classical Hodgkin lymphoma.

In this sample, this clone turned up once. The V and J genes are TRBV20-1 and TRBJ2-7; D might be TRBD1 (5 bases). V lost 5 bases to trimming and J lost 6 bases, with 11 bases between them. In germline, CDR1 is DFQATT, CDR2 SNEGSKA (reference sequence). This CDR3 is 11 amino acids long. CDR3: CSASDSAEQYF. The CDR3 DNA follows: TGCAGTGCTTCAGACAGCGCCGAGCAGTACTTC.

J is TRBJ1-4 and V is TRBV28, with 7 positions matching TRBD1. Germline V lookup: CDR1 MDHEN, CDR2 SYDVKM. CDR3 length: 15 residues. J was trimmed by 5 bases and V by 5 bases; bases with no gene match: 8. The CDR3 loop is CASSPGGQKNEKLFF. Here the CDR3 DNA reads TGTGCCAGCAGTCCCGGGGGACAGAAAAATGAAAAACTGTTTTTT.

The chain combines TRBV6-5 with TRBJ1-1; D gene uncertain. Between the trimmed V and J ends, which lost 2 bases and 5 bases, there was a span of 18 bases. From germline, CDR1 is MNHEY and CDR2 SVGAGI. The CDR3 spans 16 residues. The CDR3 DNA reads TGTGCCAGCAGTTACGGCAGAACCGCAGCGGGGACTGAAGCTTTCTTT. Translated: CASSYGRTAAGTEAFF.

The chain is built from TRBV14 and TRBJ1-1; the match to TRBD1 covers 7 bases. The CDR3 consists of 13 residues. Germline V gene lookup returns CDR1 SGHDN and CDR2 FVKESK. V shed 0 bases and J 11 bases; nucleotides not matched to a gene: 6. The chain's CDR3 is CASSQDRQGRAFF. In DNA, the CDR3 is TGTGCCAGCAGCCAAGATCGACAGGGAAGGGCTTTCTTT.

The rearrangement links TRBV10-2 to TRBJ2-1; 8 positions agree with TRBD2. The V and J ends lost 8 bases and 4 bases, in that order; junction bases with no gene match: 10. Germline V gene data show CDR1 as WSHSY and CDR2 as SAAADI. This CDR3 region has 15 residues. The DNA of the CDR3 is TGCGCCAGCGGCGGGGGGCTAGCGGTATACAATGAGCAGTTCTTC. Translation gives CASGGGLAVYNEQFF.

The V and J genes are TRBV27 and TRBJ1-1; 8 bases agree with TRBD1. V lost 5 bases and J lost 5; bases outside the gene matches: 10. The CDR3 totals 15 residues. CDR1 and CDR2 from the germline V gene are MNHEY and SMNVEV (reference sequence). As DNA, the CDR3 is TGTGCCAGCAGTCTCTCCAGGGGGCGAAGTACTGAAGCTTTCTTT. This sequence encodes CASSLSRGRSTEAFF.

This clone was counted once. The chain joins TRBV9 to TRBJ2-1, with 9 bases fitting TRBD1. There are 16 residues in the CDR3. V lost 2 bases and J lost 4; bases outside the gene matches: 7. Germline V CDR1 and CDR2: SGDLS, YYNGEE. DNA for the CDR3: TGTGCCAGCAGCGTCACCGGGACAGGGACTTACAATGAGCAGTTCTTC. As protein: CASSVTGTGTYNEQFF.

This clone occurred once. CDR3 protein: CASSLEGSRGNEKLFF. In DNA, the CDR3 is TGCGCCAGCAGCTTGGAGGGGTCAAGAGGAAATGAAAAACTGTTTTTT. The chain has TRBV5-1 and TRBJ1-4, with D tentatively TRBD1 (5 bases). Germline loops: CDR1 SGHRS, CDR2 YFSETQ. The CDR3 consists of 16 residues. The V end lost 0 bases, the J end lost 5 bases, and 14 bases lay between the germline ends. The variable domain in full, completed from reference TRBV5-1 and TRBJ1-4, reads KAGVTQTPRYLIKTRGQQVTLSCSPISGHRSVSWYQQTPGQGLQFLFEYFSETQRNKGNFPGRFSGRQFSNSRSEMNVSTLELGDSALYLCASSLEGSRGNEKLFFGSGTQLSVL.

This chain joins TRBV11-2 and TRBJ2-7; possibly TRBD2 for D (5 bases). Germline loops: CDR1 SGHAT, CDR2 FQNNGV. V gave up 4 bases and J gave up 2 bases, with 9 bases separating them. The CDR3 is made up of 13 amino acids. The CDR3: CASSSTSTYEQYF. The CDR3 nucleotides are TGTGCCAGCAGCTCCACTAGTACCTACGAGCAGTACTTC.

Written as DNA, the CDR3 is TGTGCCAGCAGTAAGATAGCGAGCTCCTACAATGAGCAGTTCTTC. This gives the protein CASSKIASSYNEQFF. The chain uses TRBV6-1 and TRBJ2-1, with a weak D call TRBD2 (5 bases). This CDR3 is built from 15 residues. Germline CDR1 is MNHNS and CDR2 is SASEGT. The germline V and J ends were trimmed by 5 bases and 0 bases, with 11 bases remaining between them.

The chain recombines TRBV9 with TRBJ2-2, with a tentative D call TRBD2 (6 bases). V gave up 3 bases and J gave up 1 base, with 7 bases separating them. Germline V CDR1 and CDR2: SGDLS, YYNGEE. The CDR3 loop spans 14 amino acids. CDR3 sequence: CASSDSGNTGELFF. CDR3 coding DNA: TGTGCCAGCAGCGATAGCGGGAACACCGGGGAGCTGTTTTTT.

The chain carries TRBV28 and TRBJ2-5; TRBD1 might be the D (6 bases). CDR3 length equals 14 residues. V lost 5 bases and J 4 bases, leaving 14 bases between the germline ends. Germline CDR1 MDHEN, CDR2 SYDVKM. CDR3 DNA: TGTGCCAGCAGTACCCGACAGGAAATAGAGACCCAGTACTTC. This translates into CASSTRQEIETQYF.

This sequence joins TRBV9 and TRBJ1-5, with D uncertain. Germline CDR1 is SGDLS and CDR2 is YYNGEE. The length of the CDR3 is 15 residues. V lost 0 bases to trimming and J lost 3 bases, with 10 bases between them. The CDR3 here is CASSVGEWANQPQHF. The CDR3 bases are TGTGCCAGCAGCGTAGGAGAATGGGCCAATCAGCCCCAGCATTTT.

The rearrangement joins TRBV27 to TRBJ2-6; unclear D gene. V lost 5 bases to trimming and J lost 0 bases, with 11 bases between them. CDR3 length: 16 residues. Germline loops: CDR1 MNHEY, CDR2 SMNVEV (reference sequence). CDR3 nucleotides: TGTGCCAGCAGTCCCCGGGTTCTCTCTGGGGCCAACGTCCTGACTTTC. Translation: CASSPRVLSGANVLTF.

The J gene is TRBJ2-5, the V gene TRBV9; D unclear. The CDR3 sequence is 11 residues long. From germline, CDR1 is SGDLS and CDR2 YYNGEE. The V gene lost 4 bases and the J gene lost 3 bases, with 4 bases spanning the gap. The CDR3 protein is CASSLEETQYF. In DNA form, the CDR3 reads TGTGCCAGCAGCTTGGAAGAGACCCAGTACTTC.

J is TRBJ1-2 and V is TRBV18; 11 bases are shared with TRBD1. Unmatched junction bases numbered 5, after V lost 7 bases and J lost 7 bases. Germline loops: CDR1 KGHSH, CDR2 LQKENI. The CDR3 has 13 residues. CDR3 DNA: TGTGCCAGCTTCCCCGGGACAGGGGGTGGCTACACCTTC. This sequence encodes CASFPGTGGGYTF. The whole variable domain, remainder taken from reference TRBV18 and TRBJ1-2, is NAGVMQNPRHLVRRRGQEARLRCSPMKGHSHVYWYRQLPEEGLKFMVYLQKENIIDESGMPKERFSAEFPKEGPSILRIQQVVRGDSAAYFCASFPGTGGGYTFGSGTRLTVV.

The chain joins TRBV11-2 to TRBJ2-1, with 9 bases identical to TRBD1. This CDR3 region has 18 residues. Germline V gene data show CDR1 as SGHAT and CDR2 as FQNNGV. Trimming took 4 bases from V and 2 from J; bases not matched to a gene: 12. The CDR3 is CASSSLRGQGATYNEQFF. CDR3 DNA: TGTGCCAGCAGCTCGCTTCGGGGACAGGGAGCGACCTACAATGAGCAGTTCTTC.

The CDR3 spells CASTNDPSGGEQFF. The CDR3 DNA sequence: TGTGCCAGCACCAACGACCCTAGCGGTGGTGAGCAGTTCTTC. The rearrangement uses TRBV7-9 and TRBJ2-1, with TRBD2 identical over 7 bases. The germline CDR1 and CDR2 sequences are SEHNR and FQNEAQ (reference sequence). This CDR3 comprises 14 residues. Unmatched junction bases numbered 12, after V lost 7 bases and J lost 9 bases.